This TCR beta chain emerged from a study of blood T cells in healthy people across ages. General observations from the study: Any conclusive comparison of naive versus antigen-experienced cells was prevented by using unsorted PBMCs. Older age went with lower TCR beta diversity per million T cells, in a roughly linear way.

A sample-barcoded 5' primer and a J-beta primer mix were used in a second PCR of about 7 to 11 cycles. TCRdb reprocessed the 5' RACE reads with MiXCR, giving one entry per CDR3 protein. The sample shows roughly 700,000 distinct CDR3 sequences, around half of them seen only once. In germline, CDR1 is SEHNR, CDR2 FQNEAQ (reference sequence). V lost 1 base and J lost 0, with 9 bases in between. The CDR3 extends over 15 amino acids. This clonotype appeared a few times. Its antigen is unknown. Per individual sample, total RNA of at least 5.5 micrograms was extracted. The sequenced sample consisted of blood. The chain combines TRBV7-9 with TRBJ2-5, with D uncertain. The receptor's source is a woman aged 55-69 years in good health. The CDR3 sequence: CASSLGRANQETQYF. As DNA, the CDR3 is TGTGCCAGCAGCTTAGGGAGAGCCAACCAAGAGACCCAGTACTTC.